The present entry profiles one T cell receptor beta chain with its context. Original processing methods: The assay estimated nucleated cells by amplifying reference gene primers. The protocol was immunoSEQ multiplex PCR, while the TCRdb copy is restricted to in-frame clones and leaves out a portion. That table supplies the V and J calls and clone size; D and trimming were determined from the DNA. The sample shows about 210,000 clones, about 91% of them seen only once. This CDR3 has 16 residues. Germline values: CDR1 MNHEY, CDR2 SVGEGT. V was clipped by 0 bases and J by 6 bases, with 15 bases between them. The record originates from a study of blood T cell repertoires in COVID-19. Overall study context: Samples representing acute and convalescent COVID-19 were sourced from the United States, Italy and Spain. Sample material is recorded as cDNA or gDNA derived from T cells, B-cell-depleted T cells, or PBMCs.

Material: peripheral blood. The rearrangement links TRBV6-2 or TRBV6-3 to TRBJ2-1, with TRBD2 as a possible D gene (5 bases). The TCR originated in a young man with acute or convalescent COVID-19. CDR3 amino acids: CASSYSSGDYINEQFF. As DNA, the CDR3 is TGTGCCAGCAGTTACTCGTCCGGGGATTACATCAATGAGCAGTTCTTC.